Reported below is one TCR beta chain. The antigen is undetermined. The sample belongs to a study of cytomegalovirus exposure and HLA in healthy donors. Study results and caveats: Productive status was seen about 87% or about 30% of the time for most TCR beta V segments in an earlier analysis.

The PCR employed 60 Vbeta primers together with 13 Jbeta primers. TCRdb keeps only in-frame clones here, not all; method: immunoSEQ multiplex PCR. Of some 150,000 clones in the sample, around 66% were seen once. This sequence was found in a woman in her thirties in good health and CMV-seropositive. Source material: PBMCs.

CDR3 in DNA: TGTGCCAGCAGCTTTAGCCCTTACGAGCAGTACTTC. It translates to CASSFSPYEQYF. This rearrangement joins TRBV7-9 to TRBJ2-7, with D unresolved. The CDR3 has 12 amino acids. CDR1 SEHNR and CDR2 FQNEAQ come from the germline V gene (reference sequence). Trimming shortened V by 3 bases and J by 4 bases, and 7 bases separated the two germline ends.